Listed here are 22 T cell receptor beta chains from one sample, sequenced in a study of tumor-infiltrating lymphocytes in primary liver carcinoma. For each extraction, RNA and DNA were obtained together from approximately 20-30 mg of unsorted bulk tissue. A constant-region primer served to make TCR beta cDNA from about 490 ng total RNA. What produced the TCR beta libraries was three nested multiplex PCR rounds using slightly modified ARM-PCR. Use of TRBV1-TRBV30 forward primers with a C-beta reverse primer characterized the first two PCR rounds, which lasted about 11 cycles each. TCRdb processed the multiplex PCR reads anew with MiXCR; each CDR3 protein has one entry. The data contain approximately 22,000 distinct CDR3 sequences, roughly 72% of them singletons. Sequencing was performed on liver tumor tissue from sampling region 1. The sample's subset: tumor region T1, superior pole. These receptors were obtained from a middle-aged man with primary liver carcinoma and hepatitis B virus infection.

With regard to this clonotype: Mismatch with germline at one junction end may stem from a read error. CDR3 sequence reads: CNVRVNYTGYTF. As DNA, the CDR3 is TGCAACGTTAGAGTCAACTACACTGGCTACACTTTC. The chain joins TRBV29-1 to TRBJ1-2; D remains ambiguous. There are 12 residues in the CDR3. Germline CDR1 reads SQVTM; CDR2 reads ANQGSEA.

On this clonotype itself: A much larger clone lies one base from this, so it may be a read error. The chain has TRBV9 and TRBJ2-2; tentative D call: TRBD1 (5 bases). V lost 0 bases and J 6 bases, leaving 12 bases between the germline ends. Germline assignment: CDR1 SGDLS and CDR2 YYNGEE. There are 15 residues in the CDR3. The CDR3 here is CASSVAGQRAGELFF. The CDR3 region has the DNA TGTGCCAGCAGCGTAGCAGGGCAGAGAGCCGGGGAGCTGTTTTTT.

This clonotype was picked up many times. The genes are TRBV13 and TRBJ2-1; 10 positions agree with TRBD2. With V trimmed by 4 bases and J by 3 bases, 12 bases remained unmatched. The CDR3 runs to 18 residues. Germline loops: CDR1 PRHDT, CDR2 FYEKMQ (reference sequence). CDR3: CASSSRLAGAHDYNEQFF. Here the CDR3 DNA reads TGTGCCAGCAGCTCTCGCCTAGCGGGAGCCCATGACTACAATGAGCAGTTCTTC.

This clonotype turned up a few times. A much larger clone lies one base from this, so it may be a read error. V is TRBV28 and J is TRBJ2-1; D is perhaps TRBD2 (6 bases). The CDR3 length is 12 residues. Germline assignment: CDR1 MDHEN and CDR2 SYDVKM. Trimming stripped 5 bases from V and 9 bases from J, with 11 bases between. The CDR3, as DNA: TGTGCCAGCAGTACTAGCATAACTGAGCAGTTCTTC. This codes for CASSTSITEQFF. Full variable domain (remainder filled in from reference TRBV28 and TRBJ2-1): DVKVTQSSRYLVKRTGEKVFLECVQDMDHENMFWYRQDPGLGLRLIYFSYDVKMKEKGDIPEGYSVSREKKERFSLILESASTNQTSMYLCASSTSITEQFFGPGTRLTVL.

Regarding this clonotype: A much larger clone sits a single nucleotide away, making a read error possible. The V and J genes are TRBV12-3 or TRBV12-4 and TRBJ2-1, with D maybe TRBD1 (5 bases). CDR3 length: 14 amino acids. The V gene lost 7 bases and the J gene lost 5 bases, with 15 bases spanning the gap. CDR3 in amino acids: CASNFGVTDNEQFF. Written as DNA, the CDR3 is TGTGCCAGCAACTTCGGAGTGACAGACAATGAGCAGTTCTTC.

On this clonotype itself: Because the CDR3 is missing its conserved closing phenylalanine or tryptophan, this is likely a read error. Because the CDR3's place on the DNA is in doubt, the DNA is left out and the CDR3 is given as listed by TCRdb. The rearrangement joins TRBV11-2 to TRBJ1-1; the D segment call TRBD1 is taken from the table without a DNA check. The CDR3 contains 16 residues when both ends are counted. CDR1 is SGHAT, CDR2 FQNNGV, per germline. This chain's CDR3 is CASSPSRGLMNTEAYL.

Concerning this clonotype: The CDR3 end shows no conserved phenylalanine or tryptophan, and so a read error is likely. The chain couples TRBV30 to TRBJ1-3, with D unresolved. CDR3 length: 13 amino acids. Germline values: CDR1 GTSNPN, CDR2 SVGIG (reference sequence). In DNA form, the CDR3 reads TGTGCCTGGGAGTTACAGTCTGTAAACACCATATATTCT. Protein product: CAWELQSVNTIYS.

This clonotype was detected a few times. A read error may be the cause here, since a much bigger clone is one base away. The chain carries TRBV25-1 and TRBJ2-7; unclear D gene. Germline CDR1 is MGHDK and CDR2 is SYGVNS. Trimming left V 5 bases short and J 3 bases short, with 14 bases between. This CDR3 contains 14 residues. CDR3 nucleotide sequence: TGTGCCAGCAGTCACCTTGAGAATAACTACGAGCAGTACTTC. The encoded protein is CASSHLENNYEQYF.

On this clonotype itself: The junction differs from germline at one of its ends, possibly a read error. The rearrangement links TRBV24-1 to TRBJ2-1; D call uncertain. Germline V gives CDR1 KGHDR, CDR2 SFDVKD. The CDR3 spans 15 residues. CDR3 bases: TGTACCACCCTGGGTAAGGGTAGGGACTACAATGAGCAGTTCTTC. This codes for CTTLGKGRDYNEQFF.

This clonotype was counted only a few times. At one end the junction does not follow the germline gene, possibly because of a read error. This chain connects TRBV10-3 to TRBJ1-6, with D unclear. This CDR3 is built from 14 residues. Germline CDR1 ENHRY, CDR2 SYGVKD. The CDR3 loop reads CAISEVNFNSPLHF. CDR3 nucleotide sequence: TGTGCCATCAGTGAAGTCAACTTTAATTCACCTCTCCACTTT.

The chain joins TRBV10-3 to TRBJ2-5; possible D gene TRBD1, 6 bases. Germline V gene sequence: CDR1 ENHRY, CDR2 SYGVKD. The CDR3 runs to 13 residues. V lost 6 bases and J 4 bases, leaving 12 bases between the germline ends. CDR3 amino acids: CAISDIGGETQYF. The CDR3 DNA reads as TGTGCCATCAGCGATATAGGGGGAGAGACCCAGTACTTC.

The DNA for the CDR3 is TGTGCCAGCAGTGAAGGCACCGGCAGACCTGACTATGGCTACACCTTC. As protein: CASSEGTGRPDYGYTF. The gene calls are TRBV6-1 and TRBJ1-2; D remains ambiguous. Germline V lookup: CDR1 MNHNS, CDR2 SASEGT. With 1 base removed from V and 3 bases from J, the gap between germline ends came to 15 bases. This CDR3 region has 16 residues.

J is TRBJ1-6 and V is TRBV4-1; D is ambiguous. The V gene's germline CDR1 is MGHRA and CDR2 YSYEKL. CDR3 length equals 16 residues. Trimming took off 3 bases at V and 15 bases at J, with 24 bases between the two ends. CDR3 region: CASSHHLQWADTRLHF. CDR3 nucleotides: TGCGCCAGCAGCCACCACCTACAGTGGGCGGATACACGCCTCCACTTT.

As for this clonotype: Just one base apart from a much larger clone, this may be a read error. The chain is built from TRBV19 and TRBJ2-1, with D unclear. CDR1 and CDR2 (germline): LNHDA, SQIVND (reference sequence). The CDR3 extends over 13 amino acids. The CDR3: CTSTSRSYNEQFF. The CDR3 DNA follows: TGTACCAGTACAAGCCGCTCCTACAATGAGCAGTTCTTC.

A word on this clonotype: This is likely a read error, given that the CDR3 carries no conserved phenylalanine or tryptophan at its end. It is unclear where the CDR3 begins or ends on the DNA, so no DNA is shown, and the CDR3 is as TCRdb lists it. The V and J genes are TRBV5-5 and TRBJ1-2; the D call TRBD1 from the table was never checked on the DNA. The CDR3 is 14 amino acids long, termini counted. Germline V lookup: CDR1 SGHKS, CDR2 YYEKEE (reference sequence). The chain's CDR3 is CASSPGQAHHGYSL.

A word on this clonotype: Compared with germline, one end of the junction differs, possibly owing to a read error. This sequence joins TRBV11-2 and TRBJ2-1; tentative D call: TRBD1 (5 bases). CDR3 length: 11 amino acids. Germline V CDR1 and CDR2: SGHAT, FQNNGV. CDR3 coding DNA: TGTGCCAGCAACACAGGACGAGAGCAGTTCTTT. Translated: CASNTGREQFF. Together with reference TRBV11-2 and TRBJ2-1, the CDR3 gives the full variable domain: EAGVAQSPRYKIIEKRQSVAFWCNPISGHATLYWYQQILGQGPKLLIQFQNNGVVDDSQLPKDRFSAERLKGVDSTLKIQPAKLEDSAVYLCASNTGREQFFGPGTRLTVL.

Regarding this clonotype: One end of the junction is discordant with germline, which a read error may explain. The chain joins TRBV4-1 to TRBJ2-7, with TRBD2 as a possible D gene (6 bases). The CDR3 extends over 15 amino acids. Germline assignment: CDR1 MGHRA and CDR2 YSYEKL. The CDR3 DNA follows: TGTGCCAGCAGCCAAGATGAGGGCGGGAACTACGATCGGTACTTC. Its protein is CASSQDEGGNYDRYF.

In regard to this clonotype: No conserved phenylalanine or tryptophan ends this CDR3, so it is likely a read error. The DNA is left out, because the CDR3 cannot be placed on it with certainty; the CDR3 is given as TCRdb lists it. The chain couples TRBV10-3 to TRBJ2-3; TRBD2 is the table's D call and was not checked against the DNA. The CDR3 adds up to 16 amino acids, both ends counted. Germline CDR1 and CDR2: ENHRY and SYGVKD. The CDR3 sequence is CAIRHTSGANTDTRYL.

Note on this clonotype: Lacking the conserved final phenylalanine or tryptophan, this CDR3 likely reflects a read error. No DNA is shown, since the ends of the CDR3 on it are uncertain; the CDR3 is the one TCRdb lists. The gene calls are TRBV10-2 and TRBJ1-6; TRBD1 reflects the table's D call only, with no check against the DNA. CDR1 and CDR2 (germline): WSHSY, SAAADI. Inclusive of both ends, the CDR3 amounts to 18 amino acids. CDR3 region: CVGSETKTGLSYNSPLLS.

This clonotype is medium-sized within its sample. The chain is built from TRBV5-6 and TRBJ2-7; D unclear. V gave up 0 bases and J gave up 9 bases, with 13 bases separating them. Germline lookup yields CDR1 SGHDT and CDR2 YYEEEE. The CDR3 covers 13 residues. The CDR3 protein is CASSLATGFWQYF. In nucleotides, the CDR3 is TGTGCCAGCAGCTTGGCAACCGGGTTTTGGCAGTACTTC.

This clonotype occurred a few times. The CDR3 ends on some other residue instead of the conserved phenylalanine or tryptophan, so this is likely a read error. The rearrangement joins TRBV5-4 to TRBJ2-3, with 8 positions matching TRBD2. CDR1 and CDR2 (germline): SGHNT, YYREEE (reference sequence). CDR3 length: 19 residues. The CDR3 DNA sequence: TGTGTCAGCAGCTTGGAAGCGGGAGTCCAGATCGGGTCCACAGATACGCAGTATTCT. Translated, it gives CVSSLEAGVQIGSTDTQYS.

With respect to this clonotype: An end of the junction does not agree with germline; a read error may underlie this. The V gene is TRBV4-1, the J gene TRBJ2-2; 10 nucleotides match TRBD1. The CDR3 is made up of 16 amino acids. The germline gives CDR1 MGHRA, CDR2 YSYEKL. CDR3 in amino acids: CASNDLDRGLTRELFF. The CDR3 DNA sequence: TGTGCCAGTAACGATCTGGACAGGGGGTTAACCAGGGAGCTGTTTTTT.